This TCR beta chain was sequenced during a study of blood T cell repertoires in COVID-19. Study as a whole: Samples representing acute and convalescent COVID-19 were sourced from the United States, Italy and Spain.

The V segment lost 1 base and the J segment 2 bases; nucleotides outside the gene matches: 7. The CDR3 loop spans 18 amino acids. In germline, CDR1 is SGHTA, CDR2 FQGNSA. Data came from immunoSEQ multiplex PCR; TCRdb stores just in-frame clones and leaves some out. This sample carries 250,000 to 350,000 clones, approximately 86% of them seen once, and the ten largest clones take less than 15%. Material: peripheral blood. The TCR was taken from a woman in her sixties or seventies with COVID-19, enrolled during active disease. The chain joins TRBV7-2 to TRBJ2-1; 11 bases agree with TRBD2. The CDR3 loop is CASSLVVGSGGAYNEQFF. DNA of the CDR3: TGTGCCAGCAGCTTAGTGGTAGGTAGCGGGGGGGCCTACAATGAGCAGTTCTTC.